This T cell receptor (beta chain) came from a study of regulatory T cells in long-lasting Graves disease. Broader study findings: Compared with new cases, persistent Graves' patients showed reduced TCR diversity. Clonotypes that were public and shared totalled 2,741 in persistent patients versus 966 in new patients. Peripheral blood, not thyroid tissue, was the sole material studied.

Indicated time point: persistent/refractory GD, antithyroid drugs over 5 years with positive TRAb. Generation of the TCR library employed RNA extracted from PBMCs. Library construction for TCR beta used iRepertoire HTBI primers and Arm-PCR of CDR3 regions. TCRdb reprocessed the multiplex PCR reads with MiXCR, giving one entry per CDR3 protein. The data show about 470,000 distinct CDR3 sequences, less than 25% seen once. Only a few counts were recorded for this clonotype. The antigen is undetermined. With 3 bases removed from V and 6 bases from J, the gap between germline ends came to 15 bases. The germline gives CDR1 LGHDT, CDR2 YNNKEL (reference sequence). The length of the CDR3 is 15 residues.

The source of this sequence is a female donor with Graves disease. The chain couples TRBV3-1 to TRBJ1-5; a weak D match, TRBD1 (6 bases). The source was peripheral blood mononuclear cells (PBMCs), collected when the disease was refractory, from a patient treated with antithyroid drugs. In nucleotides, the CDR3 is TGTGCCAGCAGCCACACTCAAGGGGGGGGTCAGCCCCAGCATTTT. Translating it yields CASSHTQGGGQPQHF.